The sequence of this T cell receptor (beta chain) was determined in a study of blood T cells in healthy people across ages. Many counts were recorded for this clonotype. Its antigen is still unknown. Using a J-beta primer mix together with a sample-barcoded 5' primer, a second PCR was run for roughly 6 to 11 cycles. A template-switch adaptor with 12 random nucleotides tagged each cDNA molecule. TCRdb passed the 5' RACE reads through MiXCR, listing each CDR3 protein once. The sample holds about a million distinct CDR3 sequences, under 50% seen once. Deletions cut 4 bases from V and 5 bases from J, with 12 bases between. The CDR3 has 13 amino acids. The germline V gene has CDR1 LGHNA and CDR2 YSLEER. Study-wide results and caveats: Strong correlation was found linking TCR beta diversity to naive T cell percentage.

The TCR was taken from a man aged 25 to 40 in good health. The rearrangement links TRBV4-3 to TRBJ2-7; TRBD1 is a possible D gene (6 bases). The specimen was blood. The CDR3 region has the DNA TGCGCCAGCAGCCTCACAGGGAGTAACGAGCAGTACTTC. Translation gives CASSLTGSNEQYF.